The text below deals with one T cell receptor (beta chain). Its antigen is still unknown. This sample is drawn from a study of a mutant IDH1 vaccine in newly diagnosed glioma. Whole-study context: Vaccinations, eight in total, occurred in weeks 1, 3, 5, 7, 11, 15, 19, 23. Of the patients given treatment, approximately 60% were male and 37.5% were female, and a mean age of approximately 37 years was recorded. The earlier regimen, radiotherapy, temozolomide, or both, was most often both. Patients began vaccination 4-6 weeks after radiotherapy alone, or with temozolomide cycles.

CDR1 is SQVTM and CDR2 is ANQGSEA in the germline V gene. V lost 0 bases and J lost 3, with 5 bases in between. The CDR3 spans 12 residues. The method was immunoSEQ multiplex PCR; TCRdb's version includes in-frame clones alone and lacks a portion of them. In the table there are around 30,000 clones, 80% of which are singletons. Indicated time point: week 23, last vaccination. A single vaccine dose contained 300 ug of mutant IDH1 20-mer peptide, and topical imiquimod was used with it. This receptor was taken from a woman younger than 35 with glioma. The specimen comprised PBMCs, sampled from a glioma patient whose treatment included an IDH1 peptide vaccine. This sequence joins TRBV29-1 and TRBJ1-1; no reliable D call. The CDR3 sequence: CSVEDGYTEAFF. The CDR3, as DNA: TGCAGCGTTGAAGACGGTTACACTGAAGCTTTCTTT. The full variable domain, completed using reference TRBV29-1 and TRBJ1-1, is SAVISQKPSRDICQRGTSLTIQCQVDSQVTMMFWYRQQPGQSLTLIATANQGSEATYESGFVIDKFPISRPNLTFSTLTVSNMSPEDSSIYLCSVEDGYTEAFFGQGTRLTVV.